This entry describes one T cell receptor beta chain. The antigen is unknown. Though nominally healthy at sampling, donors likely had unrecorded immune exposures. The data originate from a study of cytomegalovirus exposure and HLA in healthy donors. Broader study findings: Earlier analysis found most TCR beta V segments productive about 87% or about 30% of the time.

The PCR employed 60 Vbeta primers together with 13 Jbeta primers. This table comes from immunoSEQ multiplex PCR, and its TCRdb copy is limited to in-frame clones, with some not included. The sample comprises 80,000 to 100,000 clones, about 81% of which are singletons, and less than 1.5% rests with the top ten. Germline V gene lookup returns CDR1 MNHNY and CDR2 SVGAGI (reference sequence). This CDR3 contains 16 residues. The J gene is TRBJ2-5, the V gene TRBV6-6; possibly TRBD2 for D (5 bases). The closer fit of TRBJ2-7 to the DNA end suggests the J call may be wrong. The clonotype was recovered from a man aged 40-49 years in good health and CMV-seronegative. Input material: PBMCs. CDR3 sequence reads: CASGISGGLKTYEQYF. The CDR3 DNA reads TGTGCCAGCGGAATCTCGGGCGGGCTTAAAACCTACGAGCAGTACTTC.